These T cell receptor beta chains were read from a single sample in a study of blood T cell repertoires in COVID-19. The assay was immunoSEQ multiplex PCR, and TCRdb's table has in-frame clones only and misses some. Among over 150,000 clones listed, 78% were seen once. Material for sequencing was peripheral blood. These receptors were collected from a man older than 75 with acute or convalescent COVID-19. Each CDR3 is given with its conserved first and last residue. The order of the fields is J gene, clone size, D gene, V gene, CDR3 protein, CDR3 DNA. The D gene is left open where the match is weak. The size entry is marked missing in some rows and otherwise reads once, few, many or a size class.

j_call: TRBJ1-6; clone_size: -; d_call: TRBD1; v_call: TRBV5-4; cdr3_aa: CASSLALGQGFDSPLHF; cdr3_nt: TGTGCCAGCAGCTTGGCCCTGGGACAGGGGTTTGATTCACCCCTCCACTTT
j_call: TRBJ1-2; clone_size: once; d_call: TRBD1; v_call: TRBV5-1; cdr3_aa: CASSFGEEGAIHF; cdr3_nt: TGCGCCAGCAGCTTCGGGGAGGAGGGGGCGATTCACTTC
j_call: TRBJ2-7; clone_size: -; d_call: -; v_call: TRBV21-1; cdr3_aa: CASSPRDREKGPYEQYF; cdr3_nt: TGTGCCAGCAGCCCCCGGGACAGGGAAAAGGGGCCCTACGAGCAGTACTTC
j_call: TRBJ2-5; clone_size: once; d_call: -; v_call: TRBV3-1/TRBV3-2; cdr3_aa: CASSQPGSETQYF; cdr3_nt: TGTGCCAGCAGCCAACCCGGGTCGGAGACCCAGTACTTC
j_call: TRBJ1-5; clone_size: -; d_call: -; v_call: TRBV7-8; cdr3_aa: CASSLASPPLYSNQPQHF; cdr3_nt: TGTGCCAGCAGCTTAGCGTCCCCCCCCCTGTATAGCAATCAGCCCCAGCATTTT
j_call: TRBJ2-3; clone_size: -; d_call: TRBD1; v_call: TRBV28; cdr3_aa: CASRSPGQGRTDTQYF; cdr3_nt: TGTGCCAGCAGATCTCCGGGACAGGGCCGCACAGATACGCAGTATTTT
j_call: TRBJ1-1; clone_size: once; d_call: -; v_call: TRBV6-5; cdr3_aa: CASSYRLLGGNTEAFF; cdr3_nt: TGTGCCAGCAGTTACCGGCTTTTGGGAGGGAACACTGAAGCTTTCTTT
j_call: TRBJ1-3; clone_size: -; d_call: TRBD1; v_call: TRBV13; cdr3_aa: CASSYRGSGNTIYF; cdr3_nt: TGTGCCAGCAGCTACAGGGGATCTGGAAACACCATATATTTT
j_call: TRBJ1-1; clone_size: -; d_call: -; v_call: TRBV14; cdr3_aa: CASSLDTNTEAFF; cdr3_nt: TGTGCCAGCAGCTTGGACACGAACACTGAAGCTTTCTTT
j_call: TRBJ2-7; clone_size: -; d_call: TRBD2; v_call: TRBV9; cdr3_aa: CASSPQRGVTYEQYF; cdr3_nt: TGTGCCAGCAGCCCACAGCGGGGGGTAACCTACGAGCAGTACTTC
j_call: TRBJ2-7; clone_size: -; d_call: -; v_call: TRBV5-4; cdr3_aa: CASSTDSSYEQYF; cdr3_nt: TGTGCCAGCAGCACGGACAGCTCCTACGAGCAGTACTTC
j_call: TRBJ1-5; clone_size: -; d_call: -; v_call: TRBV7-8; cdr3_aa: CASSLVGRAQPQHF; cdr3_nt: TGTGCCAGCAGCTTAGTAGGGAGGGCTCAGCCCCAGCATTTT
j_call: TRBJ1-5; clone_size: -; d_call: -; v_call: TRBV3-1/TRBV3-2; cdr3_aa: CASSQSGINQPQHF; cdr3_nt: TGTGCCAGCAGCCAATCGGGGATCAATCAGCCCCAGCATTTT
j_call: TRBJ1-5; clone_size: once; d_call: TRBD1; v_call: TRBV28; cdr3_aa: CASSSTDRGEPQHF; cdr3_nt: TGTGCCAGCAGTTCAACTGACAGGGGAGAGCCCCAGCATTTT
j_call: TRBJ2-2; clone_size: -; d_call: -; v_call: TRBV5-1; cdr3_aa: CASSPGLTTGELFF; cdr3_nt: TGCGCCAGCAGCCCGGGACTTACTACCGGGGAGCTGTTTTTT
j_call: TRBJ1-6; clone_size: -; d_call: -; v_call: TRBV25-1; cdr3_aa: CAAGGSYNSPLHF; cdr3_nt: TGTGCCGCCGGTGGTTCCTATAATTCACCCCTCCACTTT
j_call: TRBJ1-6; clone_size: few; d_call: -; v_call: TRBV5-1; cdr3_aa: CASSPGTLNSPLHF; cdr3_nt: TGCGCCAGTAGCCCCGGGACATTGAATTCACCCCTCCACTTT
j_call: TRBJ1-1; clone_size: -; d_call: -; v_call: TRBV4-3; cdr3_aa: CASSHDRDTEAFF; cdr3_nt: TGCGCCAGCAGCCATGACAGAGACACTGAAGCTTTCTTT
j_call: TRBJ1-5; clone_size: once; d_call: TRBD1; v_call: TRBV5-1; cdr3_aa: CASSFLGQGGQPQHF; cdr3_nt: TGCGCCAGCAGCTTCTTAGGACAGGGAGGTCAGCCCCAGCATTTT
j_call: TRBJ2-3; clone_size: once; d_call: TRBD1; v_call: TRBV19; cdr3_aa: CASSTAGTESRTDTQYF; cdr3_nt: TGTGCCAGTAGTACCGCCGGGACAGAGTCCAGAACAGATACGCAGTATTTT
j_call: TRBJ1-5; clone_size: -; d_call: TRBD1; v_call: TRBV28; cdr3_aa: CASSSEGAVQPQHF; cdr3_nt: TGTGCCAGCAGTTCGGAGGGGGCAGTTCAGCCCCAGCATTTT
j_call: TRBJ1-1; clone_size: once; d_call: -; v_call: TRBV10-3; cdr3_aa: CAISPGHQTERTEAFF; cdr3_nt: TGTGCCATCAGTCCGGGACATCAAACCGAGAGGACTGAAGCTTTCTTT
j_call: TRBJ1-1; clone_size: -; d_call: TRBD1; v_call: TRBV3-1/TRBV3-2; cdr3_aa: CASSQGTGRTEAFF; cdr3_nt: TGTGCCAGCAGCCAAGGGACAGGCCGCACTGAAGCTTTCTTT
j_call: TRBJ1-5; clone_size: -; d_call: -; v_call: TRBV11-3; cdr3_aa: CASSLEAGQPQHF; cdr3_nt: TGTGCCAGCAGCTTAGAGGCCGGGCAGCCCCAGCATTTT
j_call: TRBJ1-6; clone_size: -; d_call: TRBD1; v_call: TRBV10-3; cdr3_aa: CAISETGDSYNSPLHF; cdr3_nt: TGTGCCATCAGTGAGACTGGGGACAGTTATAATTCACCCCTCCACTTT
j_call: TRBJ2-2; clone_size: -; d_call: TRBD2; v_call: TRBV4-3; cdr3_aa: CASSQSAGGRIGELFF; cdr3_nt: TGCGCCAGCAGCCAATCAGCGGGGGGGAGAATCGGGGAGCTGTTTTTT
j_call: TRBJ2-6; clone_size: -; d_call: TRBD2; v_call: TRBV7-6; cdr3_aa: CASRAGLGNGANVLTF; cdr3_nt: TGTGCCAGCAGGGCTGGACTAGGAAATGGGGCCAACGTCCTGACTTTC
j_call: TRBJ1-2; clone_size: -; d_call: -; v_call: TRBV20-1; cdr3_aa: CSASLPTGRAYGYTF; cdr3_nt: TGCAGTGCTAGTCTACCTACCGGCAGGGCCTATGGCTACACCTTC
j_call: TRBJ2-2; clone_size: -; d_call: TRBD1; v_call: TRBV5-1; cdr3_aa: CASSQTGDNTGELFF; cdr3_nt: TGCGCCAGCAGCCAAACAGGGGACAACACCGGGGAGCTGTTTTTT
j_call: TRBJ1-5; clone_size: -; d_call: -; v_call: TRBV19; cdr3_aa: CASAQGGNQPQHF; cdr3_nt: TGTGCCAGTGCCCAAGGAGGCAATCAGCCCCAGCATTTT
j_call: TRBJ1-1; clone_size: once; d_call: -; v_call: TRBV7-6; cdr3_aa: CASSPQVGGGGTEAFF; cdr3_nt: TGTGCCAGCAGCCCCCAGGTAGGGGGAGGGGGCACTGAAGCTTTCTTT
j_call: TRBJ1-2; clone_size: -; d_call: -; v_call: TRBV27; cdr3_aa: CASSETGPNYGYTF; cdr3_nt: TGTGCCAGCAGTGAGACAGGTCCTAACTATGGCTACACCTTC
j_call: TRBJ1-6; clone_size: -; d_call: TRBD1; v_call: TRBV18; cdr3_aa: CASSPPGTGDNSPLHF; cdr3_nt: TGTGCCAGCTCACCTCCTGGGACAGGTGATAATTCACCCCTCCACTTT
j_call: TRBJ1-1; clone_size: -; d_call: TRBD1; v_call: TRBV18; cdr3_aa: CASSELDRGHTEAFF; cdr3_nt: TGTGCCAGCTCAGAGTTAGACAGGGGGCACACTGAAGCTTTCTTT
j_call: TRBJ2-7; clone_size: -; d_call: TRBD1; v_call: TRBV5-4; cdr3_aa: CASSLDLQGASEQYF; cdr3_nt: TGTGCCAGCAGCTTGGATCTCCAGGGGGCCTCCGAGCAGTACTTC
j_call: TRBJ2-5; clone_size: -; d_call: TRBD2; v_call: TRBV29-1; cdr3_aa: CSVDLVGRLQETQYF; cdr3_nt: TGCAGCGTTGACCTAGTCGGGAGGTTACAAGAGACCCAGTACTTC
j_call: TRBJ1-3; clone_size: few; d_call: -; v_call: TRBV5-1; cdr3_aa: CASSLSRQGSGNTIYF; cdr3_nt: TGCGCCAGCAGCTTGTCAAGGCAGGGCTCTGGAAACACCATATATTTT
j_call: TRBJ1-6; clone_size: -; d_call: -; v_call: TRBV19; cdr3_aa: CASSDRSTGRRSPLHF; cdr3_nt: TGTGCCAGTAGCGATCGGTCCACCGGGAGGCGTTCACCCCTCCACTTT
j_call: TRBJ1-2; clone_size: -; d_call: TRBD1; v_call: TRBV2; cdr3_aa: CASSAGGGSGYTF; cdr3_nt: TGTGCCAGCAGCGCTGGAGGGGGCAGTGGCTACACCTTC
j_call: TRBJ1-2; clone_size: -; d_call: -; v_call: TRBV15; cdr3_aa: CATSNRVGYTF; cdr3_nt: TGTGCCACCAGCAACAGGGTTGGCTACACCTTC